A single sample gave rise to the 10 T cell receptor beta chains below, sequenced in a study of T-cell memory formation after mild COVID-19. MiXCR, applied by TCRdb to the 5' RACE reads, yields one record per CDR3 protein. The sample holds approximately 290,000 distinct CDR3 sequences, 15% to 20% seen once. Sequencing used PBMCs or a T cell subset sorted from them (not recorded which). The source is a man aged 18 to 29 who had mild COVID-19 (a few samples of this study predate the infection). Cell type and time point are not known.

The CDR3 loop is CASSPPGGSQETQYF. The DNA of the CDR3 is TGTGCCAGCTCACCCCCAGGGGGCTCGCAAGAGACCCAGTACTTC. V gene TRBV18 combines with J gene TRBJ2-5; TRBD1 agrees at 8 bases. This CDR3 contains 15 residues. Looked up from germline, CDR1 is KGHSH and CDR2 is LQKENI. With V trimmed by 3 bases and J by 2 bases, 5 bases remained unmatched.

This clonotype was counted between two and nine times. The V call is TRBV20-1, the J call TRBJ1-1; D is undetermined. The CDR3 covers 13 residues. CDR1 is DFQATT, CDR2 SNEGSKA, per germline (reference sequence). Trimming took off 1 base at V and 10 bases at J, with 16 bases between the two ends. CDR3 sequence (DNA): TGCAGTGCTAGAGGACACGTCTCAGTATTAGCTTTCTTT. This gives the protein CSARGHVSVLAFF.

This clonotype was detected only a few times. The rearrangement uses TRBV3-1 and TRBJ1-6; D gene uncertain. The CDR3 covers 13 residues. V was cut by 0 bases and J by 9 bases, with 6 bases left in between. CDR1 and CDR2 from the germline V gene are LGHDT and YNNKEL (reference sequence). The CDR3 bases are TGTGCCAGCAGCCAAGAGGGAAGTTCACCCCTCCACTTT. Protein product: CASSQEGSSPLHF.

The rearrangement joins TRBV30 to TRBJ2-1; 7 bases fit TRBD2. With 0 bases clipped from V and 7 bases from J, the junction kept 9 bases outside the gene matches. The CDR3 runs to 15 residues. Germline CDR1 and CDR2: GTSNPN and SVGIG (reference sequence). This CDR3 reads CAWSVPSGLGNEQFF. The CDR3 bases are TGTGCCTGGAGTGTCCCTAGCGGACTGGGGAATGAGCAGTTCTTC.

The chain has TRBV5-1 and TRBJ1-2, with 8 bases matching TRBD1. The CDR3 sequence is 14 residues long. The trim removed 0 bases at V and 6 bases at J, leaving 4 bases unmatched. CDR1 and CDR2 from the germline V gene are SGHRS and YFSETQ. The CDR3 DNA reads as TGCGCCAGCAGCTTGGGGACAGGGTACGATGGCTACACCTTC. It is translated as CASSLGTGYDGYTF.

This chain connects TRBV20-1 to TRBJ2-7; 8 bases are shared with TRBD1. CDR1 is DFQATT, CDR2 SNEGSKA, per germline (reference sequence). Trimming at V came to 6 bases and at J to 2 bases, leaving 9 bases not matched to a gene. The CDR3 has 14 residues. This CDR3 is CSASAGQAAYEQYF. The CDR3 coding sequence is TGCAGTGCGTCGGCGGGACAGGCAGCCTACGAGCAGTACTTC.

V usage is TRBV3-1 and J usage is TRBJ2-1; no clear D gene. V was shortened by 0 bases and J by 13 bases, with 10 bases between the two germline ends. Germline V gene lookup returns CDR1 LGHDT and CDR2 YNNKEL (reference sequence). CDR3 length: 12 residues. The CDR3 protein is CASSQESRHQFF. In DNA, the CDR3 is TGTGCCAGCAGCCAAGAGTCGAGACATCAGTTCTTC.

This clonotype has only a few counts. The V gene is TRBV6-6, the J gene TRBJ2-2, with D perhaps given as TRBD1 or TRBD2 (5 bases each). The CDR3 covers 15 residues. CDR1 is MNHNY and CDR2 is SVGAGI in the germline V gene (reference sequence). Trimming pared 8 bases from V and 6 bases from J, leaving 19 bases between. The DNA for the CDR3 is TGTGCCAGCTTTAAGGGACCCGGGACCCCCGGGGAGCTGTTTTTT. Amino acids: CASFKGPGTPGELFF.

The V gene is TRBV7-8, the J gene TRBJ2-5; 11 bases match TRBD2. Per germline, CDR1 SGHVS and CDR2 FQNEAQ. V gave up 5 bases and J gave up 5 bases; unmatched junction bases: 10. The CDR3 spans 16 residues. CDR3 nucleotides: TGTGCCAGCAGCGGTCTAGCGGGGGGCTCTGAGGAGACCCAGTACTTC. Residues: CASSGLAGGSEETQYF. The full variable domain, rest sourced from reference TRBV7-8 and TRBJ2-5, is GAGVSQSPRYKVAKRGQDVALRCDPISGHVSLFWYQQALGQGPEFLTYFQNEAQLDKSGLPSDRFFAERPEGSVSTLKIQRTQQEDSAVYLCASSGLAGGSEETQYFGPGTRLLVL.

The chain is built from TRBV29-1 and TRBJ1-2; 7 nucleotides align to TRBD1. The germline V gene encodes CDR1 SQVTM and CDR2 ANQGSEA. The V and J ends lost 5 bases and 4 bases, in that order; junction bases with no gene match: 13. The CDR3 has 15 amino acids. The CDR3 bases are TGCAGCGTTCCCTTACCGGGACAGAGTCGCTATGGCTACACCTTC. The encoded protein is CSVPLPGQSRYGYTF.